The next 16 T cell receptor beta chains were all read from a single sample in a study of cytomegalovirus exposure and HLA in healthy donors. Primers for the PCR totalled 60 Vbeta and 13 Jbeta. Sequencing used immunoSEQ multiplex PCR; TCRdb keeps in-frame clones, though not all of them. The table includes 130,000 or so clones, about 80% detected once. The sequenced material came from PBMCs. The receptors shown here come from a woman in her forties or fifties in good health and CMV-seropositive.

The chain has TRBV2 and TRBJ2-3; 11 bases are shared with TRBD2. The germline CDR1 and CDR2 sequences are SNHLY and FYNNEI. The CDR3 has 15 residues. J lost 0 bases, V lost 7 bases, and 3 bases had no gene match. The CDR3 protein is CASTRLAGSTDTQYF. CDR3 bases: TGTGCCAGCACGAGACTAGCGGGGAGCACAGATACGCAGTATTTT.

On this clone itself: This same CDR3 is encoded by further DNA sequences in the sample. The chain joins TRBV5-1 to TRBJ2-3, with no clear D. Germline assignment: CDR1 SGHRS and CDR2 YFSETQ. Between the trimmed V and J ends, which lost 0 bases and 1 base, there was a span of 3 bases. The CDR3 sequence is 13 residues long. The CDR3 sequence: CASSLAGTDTQYF. The CDR3 nucleotides read TGCGCCAGCAGCTTGGCCGGCACAGATACGCAGTATTTT.

The J gene is TRBJ1-1, the V gene TRBV4-3; TRBD1 might be the D (6 bases). The CDR3 is 20 amino acids. Trimming left V 1 base short and J 5 bases short, with 29 bases between. Germline V CDR1 and CDR2: LGHNA, YSLEER. The CDR3 is CASSQGAFVGQRGPGTEAFF. As DNA, the CDR3 is TGCGCCAGCAGCCAAGGCGCGTTCGTAGGACAGAGGGGACCGGGGACTGAAGCTTTCTTT.

This clone came up a few times. The chain employs TRBV29-1 and TRBJ2-7, with 9 bases fitting TRBD1. Germline V gives CDR1 SQVTM, CDR2 ANQGSEA. V lost 6 bases and J lost 4; bases outside the gene matches: 1. This CDR3 has 11 amino acids. CDR3 sequence reads: CSVDRGYEQYF. The CDR3 region has the DNA TGCAGCGTGGACAGGGGTTACGAGCAGTACTTC.

The rearrangement links TRBV5-1 to TRBJ2-1; the match to TRBD1 covers 8 bases. The CDR3 loop spans 15 amino acids. Per germline, CDR1 SGHRS and CDR2 YFSETQ. V shed 0 bases and J 3 bases; nucleotides not matched to a gene: 2. This CDR3 is CASSLEDRDYNEQFF. The CDR3 coding sequence is TGCGCCAGCAGCTTGGAGGACAGGGACTACAATGAGCAGTTCTTC.

This clone was seen a handful of times. The rearrangement uses TRBV18 and TRBJ2-7, with 10 bases aligning to TRBD2. V lost 3 bases and J lost 1; bases outside the gene matches: 12. Germline V gene lookup returns CDR1 KGHSH and CDR2 LQKENI. The CDR3 runs to 18 residues. The CDR3 sequence: CASSPLNRLAGHSYEQYF. CDR3 bases: TGTGCCAGCTCACCCCTTAATAGACTAGCGGGCCATTCCTACGAGCAGTACTTC.

This clone was seen a few times. The J gene is TRBJ1-1, the V gene TRBV7-2; 7 nucleotides agree with TRBD1. V shed 0 bases and J 7 bases; nucleotides not matched to a gene: 2. The CDR3 extends over 13 amino acids. Germline lookup yields CDR1 SGHTA and CDR2 FQGNSA. The CDR3 DNA is TGTGCCAGCAGCTTAGCGCAGGGGGTTGAAGCTTTCTTT. Translated: CASSLAQGVEAFF.

The rearrangement links TRBV2 to TRBJ2-7, with 15 positions matching TRBD2. The CDR3 contains 16 residues. V was pared by 6 bases and J by 7 bases, with 10 bases of the junction left unmatched. Per germline, CDR1 SNHLY and CDR2 FYNNEI. CDR3 amino acids: CASSYGLAGGLREQYF. The CDR3 region has the DNA TGTGCCAGCAGCTACGGACTAGCGGGGGGGCTGAGGGAGCAGTACTTC.

The CDR3 nucleotides read TGTGCCAGCAGATGGAGGACAGGGCCTGAGCAGTTCTTC. Amino acids: CASRWRTGPEQFF. The rearrangement uses TRBV2 and TRBJ2-1; 8 nucleotides agree with TRBD1. Germline trimming cut 6 bases from V and 9 bases from J; bases unmatched to any gene: 7. Germline V lookup: CDR1 SNHLY, CDR2 FYNNEI. This CDR3 spans 13 amino acids.

The V gene is TRBV7-2, the J gene TRBJ2-3, with 13 bases fitting TRBD2. Germline CDR1 SGHTA, CDR2 FQGNSA. This CDR3 has 16 residues. Trimming took 3 bases from V and 4 from J; bases not matched to a gene: 4. The CDR3 DNA reads TGTGCCAGCAGCTTCCGACTAGCGGGAGGTTCAGATACGCAGTATTTT. Its translation is CASSFRLAGGSDTQYF.

The J gene is TRBJ2-7, the V gene TRBV4-1, with D unclear. V was clipped by 3 bases and J by 7 bases, with 19 bases between them. The CDR3 sequence is 15 residues long. Germline V gene sequence: CDR1 MGHRA, CDR2 YSYEKL. The CDR3 spells CASSQITGLVREQYF. The CDR3 DNA sequence: TGCGCCAGCAGCCAGATCACCGGCCTAGTGAGGGAGCAGTACTTC.

CDR3 sequence reads: CASSWSIGDGYTF. The CDR3 DNA follows: TGTGCCAGTAGTTGGTCTATCGGGGATGGCTACACCTTC. The V gene is TRBV19, the J gene TRBJ1-2; D gene uncertain. The V gene's germline CDR1 is LNHDA and CDR2 SQIVND (reference sequence). The ends were cut back, 5 bases at V and 6 bases at J, with 13 bases in the middle. The CDR3 sequence is 13 residues long.

CDR3 nucleotides: TGTGCCAGCAGCGTACTAGGACAGTCCTACAATGAGCAGTTCTTC. This translates into CASSVLGQSYNEQFF. V and J are TRBV9 and TRBJ2-1, with D possibly matching TRBD1 (6 bases). Trimming left V 1 base short and J 1 base short, with 9 bases between. There are 15 residues in the CDR3. Germline V lookup: CDR1 SGDLS, CDR2 YYNGEE.

The chain combines TRBV7-2 with TRBJ1-1, with TRBD1 matching 9 bases. With V trimmed by 5 bases and J by 3 bases, 7 bases remained unmatched. CDR3 length: 15 residues. Germline V gene lookup returns CDR1 SGHTA and CDR2 FQGNSA. The CDR3 sequence: CASSADRGRYTEAFF. As DNA, the CDR3 is TGTGCCAGCAGCGCCGACAGGGGGAGGTACACTGAAGCTTTCTTT.

The rearrangement joins TRBV9 to TRBJ2-3, with D perhaps TRBD1 (5 bases). Per the germline V gene, CDR1 is SGDLS and CDR2 is YYNGEE. V lost 0 bases and J lost 0, with 11 bases in between. CDR3 size: 16 residues. The CDR3 loop is CASSVGPGKSTDTQYF. CDR3 coding DNA: TGTGCCAGCAGCGTAGGTCCAGGGAAGAGCACAGATACGCAGTATTTT.

The gene calls are TRBV5-5 and TRBJ2-7; 8 positions agree with TRBD2. The ends lost 5 bases at V and 3 bases at J; junction bases unmatched: 10. Looked up from germline, CDR1 is SGHKS and CDR2 is YYEKEE (reference sequence). This CDR3 comprises 15 residues. The CDR3 sequence is CASRWLAGTDYEQYF. CDR3 coding DNA: TGTGCCAGCAGATGGCTAGCGGGCACAGACTACGAGCAGTACTTC.